This T cell receptor (beta chain) emerged from a study of CD8+CD57+ T cells in acquired aplastic anemia. Points on this clonotype: Its antigen is undetermined. One end of the junction fails to match germline, which may point to a read error.

Germline loops: CDR1 MNHEY, CDR2 SVGAGI. This CDR3 region has 13 residues. Patients chosen for sequencing had CD8+CD57+ cells that had expanded, as shown by flow cytometry. Each of the patients presented with severe acquired aplastic anemia. The study sampled blood from patients who had received no therapy. Genomic DNA provided the template from which TCR beta VDJ and CDR3 profiles were obtained. A single record per CDR3 protein comes from TCRdb applying MiXCR to the reads. Of under 200,000 distinct CDR3 sequences in the sample, more than 40% were seen once. Study observations and caveats: Patients and controls were not found to differ significantly in CD8+ Simpson's diversity. Patients shared around 31 CD8+ CDR3 sequences with controls.

This chain uses TRBV6-5 with TRBJ1-2, with D possibly being TRBD1 (5 bases). The sequencing input was sorted CD4+, CD8+, or CD8+CD57+ T cells (not recorded which) from PBMCs. The TCR comes from a human donor with aplastic anemia. The CDR3 DNA reads TGTGCCAGCAGTTACTTCCAGGGACGGGGCTACGCCTTC. Encoded protein: CASSYFQGRGYAF.